This T cell receptor (beta chain) was profiled in a study of shared clonotypes between healthy human individuals. Study in general: Contributing individuals were a couple of females and a few males aged 18 to 49. General observations from the study: Four donors had roughly 5% of their naive CD4 clonotypes in common. Clonotype sharing across donors was expected to vary with sequencing depth. Across subsets, estimated richness was generally greater for naive than for memory populations.

Libraries were prepared by immunoSEQ multiplex PCR; TCRdb keeps only in-frame clonotypes and omits some of them. This repertoire shows approximately 1.1 million clones, more than 75% found once; its top ten account for about 0.52%. Remarks on this clone: Its antigen is unidentified.

From germline, CDR1 is SGHDT and CDR2 YYEEEE. The CDR3 has 14 amino acids. The TCR originated in a man younger than 35 in good health. Some clones in this sample may be carry-over from other donors' samples. What was sequenced was memory CD4+ T cells from PBMCs. This sample's subset: CD45RA-negative fraction. The chain is built from TRBV5-6 and TRBJ2-5; 7 bases fit TRBD1. The J call may be wrong; the DNA end is better matched by TRBJ2-7. In DNA, the CDR3 is TGTGCCAGCAGCTTGGTAGGGGGCGGCTACGAGCAGTACTTC. It encodes CASSLVGGGYEQYF.